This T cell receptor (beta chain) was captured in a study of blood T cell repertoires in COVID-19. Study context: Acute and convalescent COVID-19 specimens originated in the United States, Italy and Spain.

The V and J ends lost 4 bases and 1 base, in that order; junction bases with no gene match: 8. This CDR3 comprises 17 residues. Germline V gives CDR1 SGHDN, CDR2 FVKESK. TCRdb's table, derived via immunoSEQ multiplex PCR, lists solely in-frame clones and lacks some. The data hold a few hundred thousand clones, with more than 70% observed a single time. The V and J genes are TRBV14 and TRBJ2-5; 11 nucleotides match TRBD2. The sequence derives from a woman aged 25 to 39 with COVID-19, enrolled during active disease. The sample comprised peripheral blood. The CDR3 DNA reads TGTGCCAGCAGCCCCCTCCTAGCGGGAGGACCCCAAGAGACCCAGTACTTC. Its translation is CASSPLLAGGPQETQYF. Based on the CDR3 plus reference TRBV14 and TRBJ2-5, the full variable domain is EAGVTQFPSHSVIEKGQTVTLRCDPISGHDNLYWYRRVMGKEIKFLLHFVKESKQDESGMPNNRFLAERTGGTYSTLKVQPAELEDSGVYFCASSPLLAGGPQETQYFGPGTRLLVL.